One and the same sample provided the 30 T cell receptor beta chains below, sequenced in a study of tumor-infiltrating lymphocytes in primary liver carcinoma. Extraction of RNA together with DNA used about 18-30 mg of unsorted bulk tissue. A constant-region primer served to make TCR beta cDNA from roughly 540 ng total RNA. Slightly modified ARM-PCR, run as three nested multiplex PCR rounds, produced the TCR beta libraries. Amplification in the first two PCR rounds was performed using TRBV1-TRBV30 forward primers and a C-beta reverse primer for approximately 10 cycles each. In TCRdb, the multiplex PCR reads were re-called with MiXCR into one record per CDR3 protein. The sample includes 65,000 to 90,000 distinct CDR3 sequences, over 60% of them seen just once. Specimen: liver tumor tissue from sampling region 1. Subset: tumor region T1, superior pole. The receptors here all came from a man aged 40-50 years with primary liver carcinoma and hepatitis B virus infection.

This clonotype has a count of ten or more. CDR3 coding DNA: TGCGCCAGCAGCCAAGATGGGACAGGGCAGAATCAGCCCCAGCATTTT. Its protein is CASSQDGTGQNQPQHF. The rearrangement joins TRBV4-1 to TRBJ1-5; 9 positions match TRBD1. J lost 4 bases, V lost 0 bases, and 4 bases had no gene match. The germline V gene has CDR1 MGHRA and CDR2 YSYEKL. This CDR3 spans 16 amino acids.

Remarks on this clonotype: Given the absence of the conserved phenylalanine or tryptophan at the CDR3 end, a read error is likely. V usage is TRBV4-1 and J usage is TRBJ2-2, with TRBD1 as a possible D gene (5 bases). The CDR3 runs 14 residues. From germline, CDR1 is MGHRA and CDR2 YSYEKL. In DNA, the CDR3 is TGCGCCAGTAGCCCCCCCCAGGGATCCGGGGAGCTGTTTTTG. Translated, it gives CASSPPQGSGELFL.

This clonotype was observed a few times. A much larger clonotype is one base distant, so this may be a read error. CDR3 DNA: TGTGCCAGCAGCCAAGTGGGGACAGTCGGCTTC. Protein sequence: CASSQVGTVGF. The V and J genes are TRBV14 and TRBJ2-7; TRBD1 aligns across 7 bases. The germline V gene encodes CDR1 SGHDN and CDR2 FVKESK. CDR3 size: 11 residues.

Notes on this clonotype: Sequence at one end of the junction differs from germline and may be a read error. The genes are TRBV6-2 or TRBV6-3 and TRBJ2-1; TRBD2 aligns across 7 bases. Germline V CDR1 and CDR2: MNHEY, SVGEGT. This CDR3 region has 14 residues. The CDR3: CTVGTSVAYTEQFF. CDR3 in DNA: TGTACCGTCGGAACTAGCGTGGCCTACACTGAGCAGTTCTTC.

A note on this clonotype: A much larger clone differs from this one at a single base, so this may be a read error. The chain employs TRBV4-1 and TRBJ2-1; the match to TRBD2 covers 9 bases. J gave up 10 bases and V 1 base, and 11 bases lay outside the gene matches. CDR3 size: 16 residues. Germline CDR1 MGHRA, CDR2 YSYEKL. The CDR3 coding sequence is TGCGCCAGCAGCCAAGTTTTGCGACAAGCGGGAGGAGAGCAGTTCTTC. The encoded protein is CASSQVLRQAGGEQFF.

This chain's CDR3 is CASRTGGVDTQYF. Written as DNA, the CDR3 is TGTGCCAGTAGGACAGGGGGAGTGGATACGCAGTATTTT. The rearrangement uses TRBV11-2 and TRBJ2-3; TRBD1 matches at 10 bases. Germline V gene lookup returns CDR1 SGHAT and CDR2 FQNNGV. With 9 bases clipped from V and 6 bases from J, the junction kept 6 bases outside the gene matches. CDR3 length: 13 residues.

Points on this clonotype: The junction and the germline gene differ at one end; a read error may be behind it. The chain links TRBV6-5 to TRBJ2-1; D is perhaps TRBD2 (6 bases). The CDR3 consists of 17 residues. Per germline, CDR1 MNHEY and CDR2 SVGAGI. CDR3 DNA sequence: TGTGCCACCAGTTACTCGTGGGGAGGCGGCTCCTACAATGAGCAGTTCTTC. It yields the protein CATSYSWGGGSYNEQFF.

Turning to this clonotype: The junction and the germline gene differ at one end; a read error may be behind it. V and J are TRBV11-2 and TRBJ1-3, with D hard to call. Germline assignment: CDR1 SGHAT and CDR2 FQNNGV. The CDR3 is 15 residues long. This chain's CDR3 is CVSSLREIPGNTIYF. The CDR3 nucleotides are TGTGTCAGCAGCTTAAGGGAAATCCCTGGAAACACCATATATTTT.

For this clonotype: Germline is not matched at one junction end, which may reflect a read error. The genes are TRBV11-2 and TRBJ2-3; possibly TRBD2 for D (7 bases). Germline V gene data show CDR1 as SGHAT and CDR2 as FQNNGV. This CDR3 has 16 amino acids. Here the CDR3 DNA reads TGTGCCAGCAGCCCGCCGGGGGGCATGGGCACAGATACGCACTATTTC. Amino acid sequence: CASSPPGGMGTDTHYF.

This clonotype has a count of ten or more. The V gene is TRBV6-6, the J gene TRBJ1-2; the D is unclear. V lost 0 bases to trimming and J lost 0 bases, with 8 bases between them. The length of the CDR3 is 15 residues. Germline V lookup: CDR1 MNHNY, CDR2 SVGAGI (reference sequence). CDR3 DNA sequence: TGTGCCAGCAGTTACTCTCCCAGTTCTAACTATGGCTACACCTTC. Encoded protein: CASSYSPSSNYGYTF.

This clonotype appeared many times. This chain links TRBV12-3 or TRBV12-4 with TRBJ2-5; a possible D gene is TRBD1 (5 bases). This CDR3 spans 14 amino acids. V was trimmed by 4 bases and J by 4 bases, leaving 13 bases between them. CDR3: CASSWQGLGETQYF. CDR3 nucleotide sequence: TGTGCCAGCAGTTGGCAGGGATTGGGAGAGACCCAGTACTTC.

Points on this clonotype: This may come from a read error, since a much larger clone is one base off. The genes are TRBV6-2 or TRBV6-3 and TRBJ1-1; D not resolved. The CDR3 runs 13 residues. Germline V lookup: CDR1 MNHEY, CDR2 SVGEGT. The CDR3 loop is CAGSWNPNTEAFF. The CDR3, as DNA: TGTGCCGGCAGCTGGAACCCGAACACTGAAGCTTTCTTT.

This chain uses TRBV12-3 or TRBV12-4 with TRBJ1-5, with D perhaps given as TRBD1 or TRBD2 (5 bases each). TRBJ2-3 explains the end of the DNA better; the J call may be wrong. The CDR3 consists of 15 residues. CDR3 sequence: CASSLWDGSDQPQYF. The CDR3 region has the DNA TGTGCCAGCAGTTTATGGGACGGTAGCGATCAGCCGCAGTATTTT.

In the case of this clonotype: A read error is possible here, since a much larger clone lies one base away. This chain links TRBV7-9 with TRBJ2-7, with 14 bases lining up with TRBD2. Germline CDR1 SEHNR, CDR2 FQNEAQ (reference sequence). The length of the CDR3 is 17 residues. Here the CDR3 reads CASSSDPGTSGSYELYF. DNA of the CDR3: TGTGCCAGCAGTTCTGATCCCGGGACTAGCGGGAGCTACGAGCTGTACTTC.

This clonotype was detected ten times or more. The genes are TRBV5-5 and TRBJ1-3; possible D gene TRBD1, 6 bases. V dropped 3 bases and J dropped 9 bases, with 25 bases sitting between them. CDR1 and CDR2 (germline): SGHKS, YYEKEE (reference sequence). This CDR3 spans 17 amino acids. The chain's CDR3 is CASSSDTGTRYSSTIYF. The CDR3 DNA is TGTGCCAGCAGCTCCGACACCGGGACACGGTACTCCAGCACCATATATTTT.

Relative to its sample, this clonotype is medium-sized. The CDR3 DNA is TGTGCCATCATGAGGACAGAATCTTACGAGCAGTACTTC. It encodes CAIMRTESYEQYF. The V and J genes are TRBV10-3 and TRBJ2-7; perhaps TRBD1 as D (6 bases). The CDR3 loop spans 13 amino acids. The V end was cut by 7 bases, the J end by 4 bases, with 14 bases between. Germline V CDR1 and CDR2: ENHRY, SYGVKD.

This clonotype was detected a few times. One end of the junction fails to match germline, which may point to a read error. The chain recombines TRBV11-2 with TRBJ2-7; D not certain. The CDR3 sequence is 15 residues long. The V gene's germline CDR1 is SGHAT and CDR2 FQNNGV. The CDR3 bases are TGTACCAGCAGCCTACCTGTGGGAATATCCTACGAGCATTACTTC. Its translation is CTSSLPVGISYEHYF.

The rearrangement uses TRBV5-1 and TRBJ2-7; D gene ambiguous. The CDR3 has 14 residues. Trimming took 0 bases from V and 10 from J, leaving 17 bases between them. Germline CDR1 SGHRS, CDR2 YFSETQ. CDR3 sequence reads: CASSLVLCGGDQYF. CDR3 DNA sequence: TGCGCCAGCAGCTTGGTTCTGTGTGGCGGCGACCAGTACTTC.

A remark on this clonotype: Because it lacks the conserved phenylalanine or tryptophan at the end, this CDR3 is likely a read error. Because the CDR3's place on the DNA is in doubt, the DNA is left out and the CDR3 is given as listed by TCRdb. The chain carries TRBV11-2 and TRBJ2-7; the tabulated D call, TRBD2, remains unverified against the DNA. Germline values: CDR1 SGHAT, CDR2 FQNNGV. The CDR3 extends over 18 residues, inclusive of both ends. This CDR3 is CASSLSVGLAGGGYGQYS.

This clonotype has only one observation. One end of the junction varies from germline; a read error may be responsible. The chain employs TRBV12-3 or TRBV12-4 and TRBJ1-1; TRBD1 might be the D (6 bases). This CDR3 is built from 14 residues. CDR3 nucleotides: TGTGTCAGCAGCCCCCAACAGGGTAGCACTGAAGCTTCCTTT. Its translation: CVSSPQQGSTEASF.

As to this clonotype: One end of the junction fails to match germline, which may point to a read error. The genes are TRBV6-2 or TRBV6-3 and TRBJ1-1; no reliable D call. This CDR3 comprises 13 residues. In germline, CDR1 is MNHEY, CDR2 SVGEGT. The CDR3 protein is CASSYQENTEAFF. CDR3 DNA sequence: TGTGCCAGTAGTTACCAGGAGAACACTGAAGCTTTCTTT.

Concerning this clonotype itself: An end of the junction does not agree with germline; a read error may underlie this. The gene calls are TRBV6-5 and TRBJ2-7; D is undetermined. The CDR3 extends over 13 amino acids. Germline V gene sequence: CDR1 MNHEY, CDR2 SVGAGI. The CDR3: CTSKNYGSYGQYF. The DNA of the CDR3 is TGTACCAGCAAAAACTACGGCTCCTACGGGCAGTACTTC.

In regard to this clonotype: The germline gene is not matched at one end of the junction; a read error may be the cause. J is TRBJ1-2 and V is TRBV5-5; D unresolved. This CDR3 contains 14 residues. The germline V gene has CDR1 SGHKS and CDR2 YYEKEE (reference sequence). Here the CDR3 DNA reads TGTGCCAGCAGTTTAGAACCGCAGACCTATGACTACACCTTC. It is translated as CASSLEPQTYDYTF.

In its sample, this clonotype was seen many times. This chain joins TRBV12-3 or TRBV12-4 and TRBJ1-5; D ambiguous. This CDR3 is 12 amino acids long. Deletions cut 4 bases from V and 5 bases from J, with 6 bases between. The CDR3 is CASSSEYQPQHF. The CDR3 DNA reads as TGTGCCAGCAGTTCCGAATATCAGCCCCAGCATTTT.

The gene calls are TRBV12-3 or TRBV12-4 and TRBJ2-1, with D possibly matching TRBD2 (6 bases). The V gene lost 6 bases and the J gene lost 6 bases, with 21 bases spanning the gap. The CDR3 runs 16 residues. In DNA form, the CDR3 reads TGTGCCAGCAGCCCCTTCGGACTGGTGGGGGGCAATGAGCAGTTCTTC. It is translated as CASSPFGLVGGNEQFF.

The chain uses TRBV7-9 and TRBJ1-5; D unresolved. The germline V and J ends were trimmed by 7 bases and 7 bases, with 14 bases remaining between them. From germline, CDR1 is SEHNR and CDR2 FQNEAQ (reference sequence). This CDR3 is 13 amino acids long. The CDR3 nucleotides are TGTGCCAGCAATAACACGGAGATCCAGCCCCAGCATTTT. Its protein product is CASNNTEIQPQHF.

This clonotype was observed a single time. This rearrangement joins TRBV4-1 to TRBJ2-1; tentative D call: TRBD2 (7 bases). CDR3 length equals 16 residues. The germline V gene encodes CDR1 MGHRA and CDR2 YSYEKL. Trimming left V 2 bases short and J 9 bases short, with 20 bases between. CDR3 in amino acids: CASSQTRGRGESEQFF. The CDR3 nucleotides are TGCGCCAGCAGCCAAACTAGAGGGAGGGGGGAGAGTGAGCAGTTCTTC.

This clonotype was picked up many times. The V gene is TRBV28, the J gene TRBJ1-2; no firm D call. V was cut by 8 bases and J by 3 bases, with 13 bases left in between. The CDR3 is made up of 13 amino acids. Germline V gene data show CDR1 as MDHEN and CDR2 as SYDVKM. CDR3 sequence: CASLTGPDYGYTF. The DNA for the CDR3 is TGTGCCAGCCTTACCGGACCCGACTATGGCTACACCTTC.

In nucleotides, the CDR3 is TGCGCCAGCAGTCCTGGACAGGGGGGGGTCAATCAGCCCCAGCATTTT. This codes for CASSPGQGGVNQPQHF. The rearrangement uses TRBV4-1 and TRBJ1-5; TRBD1 matches 10 bases. Unmatched junction bases numbered 8, after V lost 6 bases and J lost 3 bases. Germline CDR1 and CDR2: MGHRA and YSYEKL. There are 16 residues in the CDR3.

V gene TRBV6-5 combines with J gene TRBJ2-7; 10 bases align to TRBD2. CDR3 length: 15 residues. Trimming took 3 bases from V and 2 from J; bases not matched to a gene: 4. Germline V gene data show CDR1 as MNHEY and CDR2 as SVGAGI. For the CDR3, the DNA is TGTGCCAGCAGTTATTCTAGCGGGGGACCCTACGAGCAGTACTTC. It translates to CASSYSSGGPYEQYF.